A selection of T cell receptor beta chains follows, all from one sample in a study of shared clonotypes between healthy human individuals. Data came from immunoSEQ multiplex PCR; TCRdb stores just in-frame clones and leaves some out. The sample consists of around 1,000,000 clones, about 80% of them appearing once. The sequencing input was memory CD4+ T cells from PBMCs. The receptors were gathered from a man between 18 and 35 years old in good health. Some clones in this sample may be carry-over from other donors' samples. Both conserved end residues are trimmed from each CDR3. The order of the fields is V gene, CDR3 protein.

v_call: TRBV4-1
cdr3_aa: ASSLSTGGNTIY

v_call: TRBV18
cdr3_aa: ASSPDRSSYNEQF

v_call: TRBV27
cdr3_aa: ASSSPLTSGRVLVTDTQY

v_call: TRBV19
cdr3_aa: ASSGLPGQGFHEQY

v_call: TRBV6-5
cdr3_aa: ASRNAAYGYT

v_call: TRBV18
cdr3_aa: ASSSDWKETQY

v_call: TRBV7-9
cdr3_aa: ASSFGRRGKGQETQY

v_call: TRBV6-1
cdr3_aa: ASSFDRGADTQY

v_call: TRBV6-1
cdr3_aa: ASSREQRSSYEQY

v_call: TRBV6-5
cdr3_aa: ASSYSHNLGNEQF

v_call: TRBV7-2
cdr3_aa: ASSLAARPQY

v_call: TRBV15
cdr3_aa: ATSRGTSGSGETQY

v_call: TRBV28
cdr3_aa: ASSTQAYEQY

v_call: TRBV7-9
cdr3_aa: ASRPSNTGELF

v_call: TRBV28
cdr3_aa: ASTKGRGQGLHEQY

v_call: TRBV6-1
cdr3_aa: ASSEAVGGANTGELF

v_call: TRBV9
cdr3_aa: ASSPLAGGVTDTQY

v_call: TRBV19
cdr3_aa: ASSALGNNQPQH

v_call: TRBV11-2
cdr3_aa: ASGPYLGAEAF

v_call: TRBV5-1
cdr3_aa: ASSSSGGGTEAF

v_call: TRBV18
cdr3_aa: ASSPRGAGTSNEQF

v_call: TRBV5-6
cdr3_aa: ASSAGLGGNTGELF

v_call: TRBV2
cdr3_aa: ASSVDRGSYEQY

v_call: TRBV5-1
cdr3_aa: ASSLAQGHLNTEAF

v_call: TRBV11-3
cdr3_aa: ASSLDSPPLPSTDTQY

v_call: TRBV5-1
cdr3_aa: ASSLGVRSYEQY

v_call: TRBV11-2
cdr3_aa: ASSLRTDPIYGYT

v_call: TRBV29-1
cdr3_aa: SVGGQGVYTGELF

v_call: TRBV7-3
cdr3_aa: ASSLTGRTTNEKLF

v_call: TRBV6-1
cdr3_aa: ASSVEMDRAQH